These 32 T cell receptor beta chains were sequenced from one sample in a study of blood T cells in healthy people across ages. Combining a sample-barcoded 5' primer with a J-beta primer mix, a second PCR ran for roughly 7 to 11 cycles. TCRdb recomputed calls from the 5' RACE reads with MiXCR, one row per CDR3 protein. The sample lists approximately 810,000 distinct CDR3 sequences, under 40% seen once, with roughly 13% in the top ten. Sequenced sample: blood. All receptors come from a man aged 18 to 29 in good health.

This sequence joins TRBV27 and TRBJ2-3; TRBD2 aligns across 12 bases. The CDR3 is 18 residues long. V shed 5 bases, J shed 2 bases, and the junction held 11 bases outside the gene matches. The germline V gene encodes CDR1 MNHEY and CDR2 SMNVEV (reference sequence). The CDR3 nucleotides are TGTGCCAGCAGTCTCCGGTCACTAGCGGGGGGTTCCACAGATACGCAGTATTTT. This sequence encodes CASSLRSLAGGSTDTQYF.

The V gene is TRBV2, the J gene TRBJ1-2; TRBD1 agrees at 8 bases. V trimming: 1 base; J trimming: 8 bases; junction bases outside the gene matches: 6. The CDR3 length is 14 residues. Per the germline V gene, CDR1 is SNHLY and CDR2 is FYNNEI. CDR3 loop: CASSEVGTGWGYTF. The CDR3, as DNA: TGTGCCAGCAGTGAAGTAGGGACAGGTTGGGGCTACACCTTC.

The CDR3 reads CASSAGQDNSPLHF. For the CDR3, the DNA is TGTGCCAGCTCGGCCGGGCAGGATAATTCACCCCTCCACTTT. This rearrangement joins TRBV18 to TRBJ1-6; D unclear. The V gene's germline CDR1 is KGHSH and CDR2 LQKENI. V was clipped by 6 bases and J by 5 bases, with 11 bases between them. This CDR3 spans 14 amino acids.

This clonotype turned up a few times. The V gene is TRBV28, the J gene TRBJ2-5; the D gene is possibly TRBD1 (7 bases). CDR3 length equals 15 residues. Looked up from germline, CDR1 is MDHEN and CDR2 is SYDVKM. The ends were cut back, 7 bases at V and 4 bases at J, with 19 bases in the middle. For the CDR3, the DNA is TGTGCCAGCACCACAGGGGTGGCGGGGCTAGAGACCCAGTACTTC. Protein product: CASTTGVAGLETQYF.

A few counts support this clonotype. A much larger clone differs from this one at a single base, so this may be a read error. The V gene is TRBV4-1, the J gene TRBJ2-5, with TRBD2 identical over 11 bases. CDR1 and CDR2 (germline): MGHRA, YSYEKL. V lost 4 bases and J lost 11; bases outside the gene matches: 15. CDR3 length: 16 residues. CDR3 region: CASSLFSGGVINEQYF. CDR3 nucleotide sequence: TGCGCCAGCAGCCTGTTTAGCGGGGGGGTGATCAATGAGCAGTACTTC.

This clonotype was detected ten times or more. A junction end diverges from the germline sequence, so it may reflect a read error. J is TRBJ1-5 and V is TRBV5-1; 7 bases map to TRBD1. The germline gives CDR1 SGHRS, CDR2 YFSETQ. The CDR3 spans 14 residues. CDR3 in DNA: TGTGCCAGCAGCCCAGGGACAGGCAATCAGCCCCAGCATTTT. Translation: CASSPGTGNQPQHF.

The gene calls are TRBV16 and TRBJ2-1; 7 bases are a match to TRBD1. Unmatched junction bases numbered 1, after V lost 1 base and J lost 4 bases. CDR1 and CDR2 from the germline V gene are KGHSY and FQNENV. The CDR3 has 14 residues. CDR3 nucleotide sequence: TGTGCCAGCAGCCAATGGGACAGATACAATGAGCAGTTCTTC. Its protein product is CASSQWDRYNEQFF.

This sequence joins TRBV5-1 and TRBJ2-7; no clear D. In germline, CDR1 is SGHRS, CDR2 YFSETQ. Trimming stripped 0 bases from V and 0 bases from J, with 10 bases between. The CDR3 is made up of 15 amino acids. CDR3 protein: CASSLGAQSSYEQYF. In DNA form, the CDR3 reads TGCGCCAGCAGCTTGGGAGCACAAAGCTCCTACGAGCAGTACTTC.

In its sample, this clonotype was seen many times. The rearrangement uses TRBV10-3 and TRBJ1-2; D perhaps matches TRBD1 (6 bases). Per germline, CDR1 ENHRY and CDR2 SYGVKD. Trimming shortened V by 5 bases and J by 8 bases, and 18 bases separated the two germline ends. The CDR3 loop spans 14 amino acids. The CDR3 nucleotides are TGTGCCATCAGTAACACAGGACAGATTCAAGGCTACACCTTC. It specifies CAISNTGQIQGYTF.

This clonotype was recorded a few times. V and J are TRBV27 and TRBJ2-1; 9 positions agree with TRBD2. This CDR3 has 16 residues. Trimming took 5 bases from V and 4 from J; bases not matched to a gene: 9. Germline V gene data show CDR1 as MNHEY and CDR2 as SMNVEV (reference sequence). CDR3 sequence (DNA): TGTGCCAGCAGTGGGGGGATCGCGGGGGGGTACAATGAGCAGTTCTTC. It encodes CASSGGIAGGYNEQFF.

In this sample, this clonotype turned up a few times. This rearrangement joins TRBV7-2 to TRBJ1-1; D call uncertain. CDR3 length: 13 residues. The V gene lost 1 base and the J gene lost 9 bases, with 12 bases spanning the gap. CDR1 is SGHTA and CDR2 is FQGNSA in the germline V gene. CDR3 DNA sequence: TGTGCCAGCAGCTTAGAACGGGCAGGTAAAGCTTTCTTT. Translated: CASSLERAGKAFF.

Written as DNA, the CDR3 is TGCAGTGCTAGCCCGCCGGGGGAGGCGGACCTCTCCTACGAGCAGTACTTC. Its translation is CSASPPGEADLSYEQYF. The V gene is TRBV20-1, the J gene TRBJ2-7, with D perhaps matching TRBD2 (6 bases). V gave up 3 bases and J gave up 0 bases, with 21 bases separating them. The CDR3 spans 17 residues. Germline CDR1 is DFQATT and CDR2 is SNEGSKA (reference sequence).

The chain links TRBV6-5 to TRBJ2-1; 9 nucleotides align to TRBD2. The V and J ends lost 6 bases and 8 bases, in that order; junction bases with no gene match: 11. The CDR3 length is 15 residues. Germline V lookup: CDR1 MNHEY, CDR2 SVGAGI. As DNA, the CDR3 is TGTGCCAGCAGAAATAGCGGGAGAGCCGGGGATGAGCAGTTCTTC. Residues: CASRNSGRAGDEQFF.

The rearrangement uses TRBV5-4 and TRBJ2-7; 7 bases fit TRBD2. V dropped 0 bases and J dropped 2; count of bases not matched to a gene: 5. The CDR3 extends over 15 amino acids. Germline V gives CDR1 SGHNT, CDR2 YYREEE (reference sequence). DNA of the CDR3: TGTGCCAGCAGCTTGGCTAGCGGAGTTACCTACGAGCAGTACTTC. Residues: CASSLASGVTYEQYF.

This sequence joins TRBV9 and TRBJ2-7; no clear D. V was pared by 0 bases and J by 2 bases, with 9 bases between. The CDR3 is 14 amino acids. Germline V CDR1 and CDR2: SGDLS, YYNGEE. In DNA form, the CDR3 reads TGTGCCAGCAGCGTAGTGGCCAGAACCTACGAGCAGTACTTC. Its protein is CASSVVARTYEQYF.

This clonotype was observed a handful of times. The CDR3 nucleotides read TGCAGTGCTAGAGCAGCGGGGGGGCCCTATGAGCAGTTCTTC. Translating it yields CSARAAGGPYEQFF. The chain joins TRBV20-1 to TRBJ2-1, with 10 positions matching TRBD2. Germline V gene sequence: CDR1 DFQATT, CDR2 SNEGSKA (reference sequence). This CDR3 comprises 14 residues. Unmatched junction bases numbered 5, after V lost 1 base and J lost 8 bases.

This clonotype showed up just a few times. This rearrangement joins TRBV20-1 to TRBJ2-1, with 8 bases lining up with TRBD1. CDR1 and CDR2 (germline): DFQATT, SNEGSKA (reference sequence). V was pared by 3 bases and J by 1 base, with 8 bases of the junction left unmatched. The CDR3 covers 16 residues. Written as DNA, the CDR3 is TGCAGTGCTAGTGGACAGGGAGCTAAGTCCTACAATGAGCAGTTCTTC. It specifies CSASGQGAKSYNEQFF.

V usage is TRBV12-3 or TRBV12-4 and J usage is TRBJ1-1, with D perhaps TRBD1 (5 bases). This CDR3 has 15 amino acids. V dropped 6 bases and J dropped 5 bases, with 19 bases sitting between them. The CDR3 reads CASSRDGDFETEAFF. CDR3 DNA sequence: TGTGCCAGCAGCCGGGACGGGGATTTTGAAACTGAAGCTTTCTTT.

The rearrangement joins TRBV20-1 to TRBJ1-5; 7 bases align to TRBD1. CDR1 and CDR2 (germline): DFQATT, SNEGSKA (reference sequence). This CDR3 has 15 residues. V lost 3 bases and J lost 7; bases outside the gene matches: 12. In nucleotides, the CDR3 is TGCAGTGCTAGGGCCCCCTCAGGGGGTGGCCAGCCCCAGCATTTT. Protein: CSARAPSGGGQPQHF.

This clonotype was seen many times. The chain uses TRBV12-3 or TRBV12-4 and TRBJ2-3; TRBD1 or TRBD2 may be the D gene (5 bases each). V dropped 7 bases and J dropped 4 bases, with 12 bases sitting between them. The CDR3 totals 13 residues. CDR3 sequence (DNA): TGTGCCAGCACACCAGGGAGCCCAGATACGCAGTATTTT. Its translation: CASTPGSPDTQYF.

This clonotype was detected many times. The chain joins TRBV29-1 to TRBJ2-1; TRBD2 agrees at 7 bases. V trimming: 5 bases; J trimming: 9 bases; junction bases outside the gene matches: 10. The CDR3 has 13 amino acids. Per germline, CDR1 SQVTM and CDR2 ANQGSEA. The CDR3 spells CSVQVAGVGEQFF. CDR3 in DNA: TGCAGCGTTCAGGTGGCGGGGGTGGGTGAGCAGTTCTTC.

This clonotype showed up just a few times. The genes are TRBV6-4 and TRBJ2-5, with 12 bases that match TRBD1. Germline V gene data show CDR1 as MRHNA and CDR2 as SNTAGT. Unmatched junction bases numbered 0, after V lost 3 bases and J lost 4 bases. The CDR3 contains 14 residues. The CDR3 DNA reads TGTGCCAGCAGTGAGGGACAGGGGGCAGAGACCCAGTACTTC. Protein: CASSEGQGAETQYF.

In this sample, this clonotype turned up a few times. This sequence joins TRBV12-3 or TRBV12-4 and TRBJ1-1, with D perhaps matching TRBD1 (5 bases). V lost 1 base, J lost 6 bases, and 9 bases lay in between. The CDR3 extends over 13 amino acids. CDR3 in DNA: TGTGCCAGCAGTTTAGGGTTGGGGGCTGAAGCTTTCTTT. Protein sequence: CASSLGLGAEAFF.

In this sample, this clonotype turned up a few times. V is TRBV4-1 and J is TRBJ1-1, with TRBD1 matching 8 bases. V lost 0 bases to trimming and J lost 1 base; unmatched junction nucleotides: 7. Looked up from germline, CDR1 is MGHRA and CDR2 is YSYEKL. The length of the CDR3 is 17 residues. As DNA, the CDR3 is TGCGCCAGCAGCCAAGACGGGCCAGGGGGCCGGAACACTGAAGCTTTCTTT. It yields the protein CASSQDGPGGRNTEAFF.

The chain has TRBV6-1 and TRBJ1-1, with D hard to call. The V and J ends lost 3 bases and 4 bases respectively, with 12 bases between them. CDR1 and CDR2 from the germline V gene are MNHNS and SASEGT. This CDR3 has 14 residues. In DNA form, the CDR3 reads TGTGCCAGCAGTGATGAACACCGGATCACTGAAGCTTTCTTT. It is translated as CASSDEHRITEAFF.

This clonotype was observed many times. The rearrangement uses TRBV5-1 and TRBJ2-7; D unresolved. Looked up from germline, CDR1 is SGHRS and CDR2 is YFSETQ. Trimming removed 3 bases at V and 0 bases at J, with 10 bases between. The CDR3 spans 14 residues. In DNA form, the CDR3 reads TGCGCCAGCAGCTCTCGAGTGGGCTCCTACGAGCAGTACTTC. Its translation: CASSSRVGSYEQYF.

This rearrangement joins TRBV7-9 to TRBJ2-1, with 14 bases matching TRBD2. The CDR3 runs to 16 residues. Germline V gives CDR1 SEHNR, CDR2 FQNEAQ (reference sequence). The V and J ends lost 5 bases and 3 bases, in that order; junction bases with no gene match: 3. CDR3 nucleotide sequence: TGTGCCAGCAGCGCGACTAGCGGGGGGGACTACAATGAGCAGTTCTTC. Its translation is CASSATSGGDYNEQFF.

This clonotype has ten or more counts. This chain uses TRBV7-2 with TRBJ2-7; the match to TRBD2 covers 7 bases. Trimming at V came to 5 bases and at J to 0 bases, leaving 4 bases not matched to a gene. Germline V CDR1 and CDR2: SGHTA, FQGNSA. The CDR3 is 14 amino acids. The CDR3 spells CASSPAGVSYEQYF. CDR3 DNA: TGTGCCAGCAGCCCGGCGGGGGTCTCCTACGAGCAGTACTTC.

This clonotype was detected only once. Being one base from a much bigger clone, this may be a read error. This sequence joins TRBV4-1 and TRBJ2-1, with 9 nucleotides matching TRBD1. CDR1 and CDR2 (germline): MGHRA, YSYEKL. The CDR3 sequence is 16 residues long. Written as DNA, the CDR3 is TGCGTCAGCAGCCAGGAGACAGGGGGTGCCTACAATGAGCAGTTCTTC. This codes for CVSSQETGGAYNEQFF.

The rearrangement links TRBV20-1 to TRBJ2-1; 10 nucleotides agree with TRBD1. The J call may be incorrect, as the DNA end agrees better with TRBJ2-7. The CDR3 is 13 amino acids. The germline gives CDR1 DFQATT, CDR2 SNEGSKA (reference sequence). In DNA, the CDR3 is TGCAGTGCTGGGACAGGGGCCTACAATGAGCAGTACTTC. Its translation is CSAGTGAYNEQYF.

This clonotype has a count of ten or more. The chain links TRBV4-1 to TRBJ1-4; 11 bases align to TRBD1. V lost 5 bases to trimming and J lost 8 bases; unmatched junction nucleotides: 4. The CDR3 consists of 14 residues. Germline-derived CDR1 and CDR2 are MGHRA and YSYEKL. CDR3 protein: CASSTRTGGEKLFF. CDR3 coding DNA: TGCGCCAGCAGCACCCGGACAGGGGGCGAAAAACTGTTTTTT.

The chain employs TRBV20-1 and TRBJ2-1; 8 nucleotides line up with TRBD2. The V and J ends lost 2 bases and 4 bases, in that order; junction bases with no gene match: 10. The CDR3 runs 16 residues. Per the germline V gene, CDR1 is DFQATT and CDR2 is SNEGSKA (reference sequence). CDR3 DNA sequence: TGCAGTGCTAGACCCCCCGGGACTAGGGCTTACAATGAGCAGTTCTTC. This gives the protein CSARPPGTRAYNEQFF.